This T cell receptor beta chain was identified during a study of control samples from healthy donors and cancer patients. The CDR3 covers 13 residues. V was trimmed by 8 bases and J by 0 bases, leaving 6 bases between them. Germline CDR1 reads KGHDR; CDR2 reads SFDVKD. Assay used: immunoSEQ multiplex PCR; TCRdb lists only in-frame clones, some missing. The repertoire holds over 85,000 clones, 85% to 90% seen once, with less than 10% in the top ten. The gene calls are TRBV24-1 and TRBJ2-2; D gene ambiguous. The origin of this receptor is a woman aged 45-65 years with colorectal cancer. The sequenced sample consisted of PBMCs. DNA for the CDR3: TGTGCCACCACGGAGCCGAACACCGGGGAGCTGTTTTTT. This codes for CATTEPNTGELFF.